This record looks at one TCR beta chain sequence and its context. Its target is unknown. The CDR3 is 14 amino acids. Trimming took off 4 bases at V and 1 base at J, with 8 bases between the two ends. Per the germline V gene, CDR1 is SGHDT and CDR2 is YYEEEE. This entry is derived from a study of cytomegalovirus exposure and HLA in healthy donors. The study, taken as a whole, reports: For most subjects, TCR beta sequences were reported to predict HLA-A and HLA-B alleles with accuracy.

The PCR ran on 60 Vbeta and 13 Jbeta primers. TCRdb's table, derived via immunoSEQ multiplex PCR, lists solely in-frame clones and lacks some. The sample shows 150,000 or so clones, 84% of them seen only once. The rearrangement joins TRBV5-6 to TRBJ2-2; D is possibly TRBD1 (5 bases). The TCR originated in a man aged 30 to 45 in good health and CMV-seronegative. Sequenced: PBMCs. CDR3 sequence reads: CASSVTGNTGELFF. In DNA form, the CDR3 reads TGTGCCAGCAGCGTTACAGGGAACACCGGGGAGCTGTTTTTT.